The rows below give T cell receptor beta chains drawn from one sample of a study of PD-1 blockade in classical Hodgkin lymphoma. Assay used: immunoSEQ multiplex PCR; TCRdb lists only in-frame clones, some missing. The sample has about 72,000 clones; 85% to 95% are singletons. The material was peripheral blood mononuclear cells (PBMCs), obtained at baseline. These receptor sequences come from a human donor with classical Hodgkin lymphoma. Both conserved end residues are part of each CDR3. D genes are given only for firm matches. Size tells how often a clone was seen (once, few, many) or the class of an expanded clone, and some rows leave it out.

>.|TRBD2|TRBJ2-2|TRBV7-6
CASSFGLAGGPGELFF
TGTGCCAGCAGCTTCGGACTAGCGGGAGGGCCGGGGGAGCTGTTTTTT
>.|.|TRBJ2-3|TRBV30
CAWMGKDITDTQYF
TGTGCCTGGATGGGGAAGGACATCACAGATACGCAGTATTTT
>.|.|TRBJ1-1|TRBV7-9
CASSPPPLGNTEAFF
TGTGCCAGCAGTCCACCCCCGCTCGGAAACACTGAAGCTTTCTTT
>.|.|TRBJ1-2|TRBV5-1
CASSLASAGGGYTF
TGCGCCAGCAGCTTGGCCAGCGCGGGAGGGGGCTACACCTTC
>.|.|TRBJ2-3|TRBV5-1
CASSLVEGRTITDTQYF
TGCGCCAGCAGCTTGGTTGAAGGGCGGACCATCACAGATACGCAGTATTTT
>.|TRBD1|TRBJ1-1|TRBV2
CASYVSGQGSVNTEAFF
TGTGCCAGCTATGTCTCGGGACAGGGAAGTGTGAACACTGAAGCTTTCTTT
>once|.|TRBJ2-5|TRBV4-2
CASSQVEAKQETQYF
TGTGCCAGCAGCCAAGTGGAGGCCAAGCAAGAGACCCAGTACTTC
>many|TRBD2|TRBJ2-2|TRBV15
CATSRDATSGPTRTGELFF
TGTGCCACCAGCAGAGATGCGACTAGCGGGCCTACCCGGACCGGGGAGCTGTTTTTT
>.|TRBD1|TRBJ1-6|TRBV2
CASRDTGGVGNSPLHF
TGTGCCAGCAGGGATACAGGGGGCGTAGGTAATTCACCCCTCCACTTT
>.|.|TRBJ1-1|TRBV27
CASSSGTEAFF
TGTGCCAGCAGTTCCGGAACTGAAGCTTTCTTT
>.|TRBD2|TRBJ2-5|TRBV5-1
CASSPLGAGEETQYF
TGCGCCAGCAGCCCCCTGGGAGCGGGGGAAGAGACCCAGTACTTC
>.|.|TRBJ1-5|TRBV6-5
CASRPAYNQPQHF
TGTGCCAGCAGACCAGCATACAATCAGCCCCAGCATTTT
>.|TRBD2|TRBJ2-1|TRBV29-1
CSAQGTSGPYNEQFF
TGCAGCGCACAAGGGACTAGCGGTCCCTACAATGAGCAGTTCTTC
>.|TRBD2|TRBJ2-7|TRBV28
CASSFSQGLAGPTYEQYF
TGTGCCAGCAGTTTCAGCCAGGGTCTAGCGGGACCCACCTACGAGCAGTACTTC
>.|.|TRBJ2-7|TRBV19
CASSIGTEFYEQYF
TGTGCCAGTAGTATAGGGACAGAATTCTACGAGCAGTACTTC
>.|TRBD1|TRBJ2-2|TRBV18
CASSHKTPWDRPNTGELFF
TGTGCCAGCTCACATAAAACACCCTGGGACAGACCGAACACCGGGGAGCTGTTTTTT
>.|TRBD1|TRBJ1-1|TRBV10-3
CAIRPGQGGFLRNTEAFF
TGTGCCATCAGACCGGGACAGGGGGGGTTTTTACGGAACACTGAAGCTTTCTTT
>.|.|TRBJ2-2|TRBV29-1
CSVEAQFGPGGPGELFF
TGCAGCGTTGAAGCCCAGTTTGGCCCAGGGGGGCCCGGGGAGCTGTTTTTT
>.|.|TRBJ2-4|TRBV5-6
CASSLKWYVDMDIQYF
TGTGCCAGCAGCTTGAAGTGGTATGTGGACATGGACATTCAGTACTTC
>.|TRBD2|TRBJ2-1|TRBV9
CASSAYGAGGGNEQFF
TGTGCCAGCAGCGCCTACGGAGCGGGAGGGGGCAATGAGCAGTTCTTC
>.|.|TRBJ1-3|TRBV9
CASSVGSHGSSSGNTIYF
TGTGCCAGCAGCGTAGGGTCCCACGGTTCTTCCTCTGGAAACACCATATATTTT
>.|.|TRBJ1-6|TRBV14
CASSQNRGSYSPLHF
TGTGCCAGCAGCCAAAACCGGGGCTCTTATTCACCCCTCCACTTT